The 8 T cell receptor beta chains presented below share a single source sample, sequenced in a study of blood T cell repertoires in COVID-19. TCRdb's table, derived via immunoSEQ multiplex PCR, lists solely in-frame clones and lacks some. The data show under 200,000 clones, 70% to 90% seen once. The specimen sequenced was peripheral blood. Source of these receptors: a man between 18 and 35 years old with acute or convalescent COVID-19.

The genes are TRBV19 and TRBJ2-5; 8 nucleotides line up with TRBD1. The CDR3 consists of 13 residues. V lost 11 bases to trimming and J lost 4 bases; unmatched junction nucleotides: 9. In germline, CDR1 is LNHDA, CDR2 SQIVND (reference sequence). The CDR3 sequence: CAAQGALGETQYF. CDR3 DNA sequence: TGTGCCGCTCAGGGGGCGCTGGGAGAGACCCAGTACTTC.

The genes are TRBV5-1 and TRBJ2-2; 9 nucleotides agree with TRBD2. Trimming took 2 bases from V and 5 from J; bases not matched to a gene: 7. Germline CDR1 is SGHRS and CDR2 is YFSETQ. The CDR3 totals 16 residues. The CDR3 region is CASSFSGLAGTGELFF. CDR3 DNA: TGCGCCAGCAGCTTTTCAGGGCTAGCGGGGACCGGGGAGCTGTTTTTT.

The chain employs TRBV29-1 and TRBJ1-6; maybe TRBD1 (5 bases). V was trimmed by 4 bases and J by 3 bases, leaving 7 bases between them. Germline CDR1 is SQVTM and CDR2 is ANQGSEA. This CDR3 comprises 13 residues. This CDR3 is CSVGDSYNSPLHF. DNA for the CDR3: TGCAGCGTTGGAGACAGCTATAATTCACCCCTCCACTTT.

The chain is built from TRBV5-1 and TRBJ1-2; D possibly corresponds to TRBD1 (5 bases). This CDR3 contains 11 residues. Trimming stripped 4 bases from V and 6 bases from J, with 7 bases between. CDR1 is SGHRS and CDR2 is YFSETQ in the germline V gene. In nucleotides, the CDR3 is TGCGCCAGCAGCGGAGGGGATGGCTACACCTTC. Its protein is CASSGGDGYTF.

The chain combines TRBV7-9 with TRBJ2-7; D may be TRBD2 (7 bases). The CDR3 spans 14 residues. Trimming cost V 5 bases and J 1 base, with 12 bases left between them. The germline CDR1 and CDR2 sequences are SEHNR and FQNEAQ (reference sequence). The CDR3 DNA sequence: TGTGCCAGCAGCCCAAGGGGGGGTTCCTACGAGCAGTACGTC. Translating it yields CASSPRGGSYEQYV.

This clone was seen only a few times. The same CDR3 arises from other DNA sequences in this sample as well. The CDR3, as DNA: TGCGCCAGCAGCTTGGGGCAGGGGGGTCAGCCCCAGCATTTT. Encoded protein: CASSLGQGGQPQHF. The chain is built from TRBV5-1 and TRBJ1-5; 7 nucleotides align to TRBD1. Losses at the gene ends were 0 bases for V and 6 bases for J; bases not matched to a gene: 3. This CDR3 is built from 14 residues. Germline lookup yields CDR1 SGHRS and CDR2 YFSETQ.

The chain uses TRBV6-5 and TRBJ1-4; possible D gene TRBD1, 5 bases. The CDR3 is made up of 15 amino acids. CDR1 and CDR2 (germline): MNHEY, SVGAGI. V was trimmed by 0 bases and J by 3 bases, leaving 8 bases between them. The CDR3 DNA is TGTGCCAGCAGTTACTCGGGGCAGGCTAATGAAAAACTGTTTTTT. Translation: CASSYSGQANEKLFF.

This clone was recorded only once. The rearrangement uses TRBV6-5 and TRBJ2-5, with TRBD1 as a possible D gene (6 bases). This CDR3 spans 12 amino acids. CDR1 is MNHEY, CDR2 SVGAGI, per germline. With 7 bases removed from V and 2 bases from J, the gap between germline ends came to 8 bases. Written as DNA, the CDR3 is TGTGCCAGCACGGACAGACAAGAGACCCAGTACTTC. Encoded protein: CASTDRQETQYF.